The T cell receptor beta chain under discussion was sequenced for a study of OX40 agonist ivuxolimab in advanced cancers. Background on the study: Two patients with cutaneous melanoma and one with hepatocellular carcinoma, three in total, showed partial responses.

Germline CDR1 and CDR2: SNHLY and FYNNEI. The CDR3 has 14 residues. V was clipped by 7 bases and J by 10 bases, with 17 bases between them. Notes on the study in general: Partly responding patients at 0.1-3.0 mg/kg showed some of the smallest clonal expansion.

This table comes from immunoSEQ multiplex PCR, and its TCRdb copy is limited to in-frame clones, with some not included. The sample consists of more than 75,000 clones, 70% to 90% of them appearing once. Concerning this clone itself: The antigen is not known. This may come from a read error, since a much larger clone is one base off.

The chain has TRBV2 and TRBJ1-6, with D perhaps TRBD1 (5 bases). The sequencing here drew on CD4+ or CD8+ T cells sorted from blood, taken in a trial of the OX40 agonist ivuxolimab. This receptor was identified in an adult with an advanced solid tumor such as melanoma, head and neck, liver or kidney cancer. CDR3 in DNA: TGTGCCAGCATCCGGGACCCTTCCCGCTCACCCCTCCACTTT. This translates into CASIRDPSRSPLHF.